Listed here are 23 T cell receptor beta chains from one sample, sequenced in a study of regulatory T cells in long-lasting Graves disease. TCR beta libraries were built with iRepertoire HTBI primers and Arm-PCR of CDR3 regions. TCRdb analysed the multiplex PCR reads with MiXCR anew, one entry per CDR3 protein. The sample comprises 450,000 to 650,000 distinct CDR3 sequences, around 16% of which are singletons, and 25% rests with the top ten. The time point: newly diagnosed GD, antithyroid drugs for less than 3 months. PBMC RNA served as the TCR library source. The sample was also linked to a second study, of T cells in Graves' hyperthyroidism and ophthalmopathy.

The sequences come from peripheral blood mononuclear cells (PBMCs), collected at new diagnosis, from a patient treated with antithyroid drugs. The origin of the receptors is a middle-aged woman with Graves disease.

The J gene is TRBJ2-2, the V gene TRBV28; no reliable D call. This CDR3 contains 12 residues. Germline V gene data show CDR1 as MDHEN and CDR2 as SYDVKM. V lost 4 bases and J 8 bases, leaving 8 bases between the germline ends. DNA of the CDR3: TGTGCCAGCAGTTCTTACTTAGGGGAGCTGTTTTTT. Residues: CASSSYLGELFF.

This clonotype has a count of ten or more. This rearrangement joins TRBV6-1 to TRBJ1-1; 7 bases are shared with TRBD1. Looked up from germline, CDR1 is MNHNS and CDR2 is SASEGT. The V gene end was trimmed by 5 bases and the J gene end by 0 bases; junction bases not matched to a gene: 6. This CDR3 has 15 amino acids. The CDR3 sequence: CASSTPQGMNTEAFF. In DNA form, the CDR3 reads TGTGCCAGCAGTACCCCACAGGGGATGAACACTGAAGCTTTCTTT.

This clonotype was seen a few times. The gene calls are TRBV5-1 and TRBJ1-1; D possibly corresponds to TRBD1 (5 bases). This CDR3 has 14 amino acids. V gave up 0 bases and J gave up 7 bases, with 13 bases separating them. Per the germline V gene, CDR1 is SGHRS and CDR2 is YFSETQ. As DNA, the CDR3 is TGCGCCAGCAGCTTGGAGGGCTGGACAAGTGAAGCTTTCTTT. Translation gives CASSLEGWTSEAFF.

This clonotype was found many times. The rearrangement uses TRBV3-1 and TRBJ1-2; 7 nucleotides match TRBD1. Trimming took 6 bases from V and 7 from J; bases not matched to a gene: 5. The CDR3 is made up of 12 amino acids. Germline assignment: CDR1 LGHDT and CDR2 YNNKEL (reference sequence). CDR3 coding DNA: TGTGCCAGCAGTCCAACAGGGGCTGGCTACACCTTC. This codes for CASSPTGAGYTF.

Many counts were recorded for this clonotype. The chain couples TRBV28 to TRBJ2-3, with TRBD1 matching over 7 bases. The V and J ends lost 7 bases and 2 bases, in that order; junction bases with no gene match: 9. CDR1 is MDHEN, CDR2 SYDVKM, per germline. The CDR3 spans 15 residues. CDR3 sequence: CASTRLGGYTDTQYF. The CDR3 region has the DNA TGTGCCAGCACCCGTTTAGGGGGCTACACAGATACGCAGTATTTT.

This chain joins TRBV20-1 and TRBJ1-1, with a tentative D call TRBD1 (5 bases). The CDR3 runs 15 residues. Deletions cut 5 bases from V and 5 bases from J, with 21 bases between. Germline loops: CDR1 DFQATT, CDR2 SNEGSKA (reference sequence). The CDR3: CSAAERGRLRTEAFF. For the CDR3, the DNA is TGCAGTGCTGCAGAGAGGGGAAGGTTACGAACTGAAGCTTTCTTT.

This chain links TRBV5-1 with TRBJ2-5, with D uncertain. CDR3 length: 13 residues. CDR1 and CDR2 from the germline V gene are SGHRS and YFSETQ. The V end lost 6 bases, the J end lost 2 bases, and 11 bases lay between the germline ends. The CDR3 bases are TGCGCCAGCATGGTAGGAGCGCAAGAGACCCAGTACTTC. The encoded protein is CASMVGAQETQYF. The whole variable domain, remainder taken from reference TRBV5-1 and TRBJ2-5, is KAGVTQTPRYLIKTRGQQVTLSCSPISGHRSVSWYQQTPGQGLQFLFEYFSETQRNKGNFPGRFSGRQFSNSRSEMNVSTLELGDSALYLCASMVGAQETQYFGPGTRLLVL.

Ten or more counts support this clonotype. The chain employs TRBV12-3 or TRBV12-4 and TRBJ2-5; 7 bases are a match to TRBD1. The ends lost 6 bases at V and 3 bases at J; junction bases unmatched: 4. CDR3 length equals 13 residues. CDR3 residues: CASRDGTEETQYF. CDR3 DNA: TGTGCCAGCAGGGACGGGACAGAAGAGACCCAGTACTTC.

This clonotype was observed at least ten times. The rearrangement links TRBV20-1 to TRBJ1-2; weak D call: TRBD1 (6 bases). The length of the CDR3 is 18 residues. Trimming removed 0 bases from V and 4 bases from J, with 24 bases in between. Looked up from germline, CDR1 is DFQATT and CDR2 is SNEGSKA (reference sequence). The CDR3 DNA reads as TGCAGTGCTAGAGAGAGGGGGGTTCCAACAGGGTTCAGCTATGGCTACACCTTC. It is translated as CSARERGVPTGFSYGYTF.

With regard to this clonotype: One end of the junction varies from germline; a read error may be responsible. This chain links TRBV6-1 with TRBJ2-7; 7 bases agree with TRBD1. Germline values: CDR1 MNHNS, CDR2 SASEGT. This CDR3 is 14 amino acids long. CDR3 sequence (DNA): TGTGCCAGCAGTGTAATGGGACAGCAATACGAGCAGTGCTTC. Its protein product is CASSVMGQQYEQCF.

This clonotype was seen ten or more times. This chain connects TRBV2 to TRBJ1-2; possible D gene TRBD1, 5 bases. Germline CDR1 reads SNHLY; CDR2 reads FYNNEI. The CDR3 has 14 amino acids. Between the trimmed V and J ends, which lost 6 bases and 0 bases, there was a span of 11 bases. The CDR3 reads CASSWDPANYGYTF. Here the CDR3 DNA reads TGTGCCAGCAGCTGGGACCCAGCTAACTATGGCTACACCTTC.

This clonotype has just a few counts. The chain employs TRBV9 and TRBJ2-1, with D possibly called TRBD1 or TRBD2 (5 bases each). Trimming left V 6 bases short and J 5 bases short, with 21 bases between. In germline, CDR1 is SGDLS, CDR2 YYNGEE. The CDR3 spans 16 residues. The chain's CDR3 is CASNGVYGGTNNEQFF. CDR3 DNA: TGTGCCAGCAATGGGGTATATGGGGGAACGAACAATGAGCAGTTCTTC.

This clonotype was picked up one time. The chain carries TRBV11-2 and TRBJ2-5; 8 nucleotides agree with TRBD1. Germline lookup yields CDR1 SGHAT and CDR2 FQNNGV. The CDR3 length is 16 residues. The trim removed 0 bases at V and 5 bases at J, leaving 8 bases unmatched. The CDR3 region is CASSLEGRTGQETQYF. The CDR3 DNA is TGTGCCAGCAGCTTAGAGGGGCGGACAGGGCAGGAGACCCAGTACTTC.

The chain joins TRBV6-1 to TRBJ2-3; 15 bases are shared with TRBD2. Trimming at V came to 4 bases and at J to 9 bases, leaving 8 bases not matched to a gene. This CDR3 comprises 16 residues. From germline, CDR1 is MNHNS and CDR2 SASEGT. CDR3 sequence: CASSAGLAGGGETQYF. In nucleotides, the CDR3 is TGTGCCAGCAGTGCCGGACTAGCGGGGGGGGGGGAAACGCAGTATTTT.

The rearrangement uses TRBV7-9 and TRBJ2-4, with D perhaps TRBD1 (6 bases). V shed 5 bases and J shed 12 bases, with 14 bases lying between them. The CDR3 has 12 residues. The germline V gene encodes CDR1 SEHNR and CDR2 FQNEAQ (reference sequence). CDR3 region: CASSPGHGDQYF. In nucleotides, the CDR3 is TGTGCCAGCAGCCCGGGACATGGAGATCAGTACTTC.

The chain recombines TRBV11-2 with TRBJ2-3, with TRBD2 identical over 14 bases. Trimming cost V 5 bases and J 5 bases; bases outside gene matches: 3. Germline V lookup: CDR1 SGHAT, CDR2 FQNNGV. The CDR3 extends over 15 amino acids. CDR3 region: CASSRLAGGRDTQYF. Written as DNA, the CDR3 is TGTGCCAGCAGCCGACTAGCGGGGGGGCGAGATACGCAGTATTTT.

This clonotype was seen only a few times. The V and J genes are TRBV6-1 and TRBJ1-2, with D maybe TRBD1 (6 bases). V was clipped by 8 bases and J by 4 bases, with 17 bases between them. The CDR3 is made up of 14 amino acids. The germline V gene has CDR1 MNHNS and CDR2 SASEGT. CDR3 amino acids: CASELQGLSYGYTF. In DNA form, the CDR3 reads TGTGCCAGCGAACTACAGGGCTTGAGCTATGGCTACACCTTC.

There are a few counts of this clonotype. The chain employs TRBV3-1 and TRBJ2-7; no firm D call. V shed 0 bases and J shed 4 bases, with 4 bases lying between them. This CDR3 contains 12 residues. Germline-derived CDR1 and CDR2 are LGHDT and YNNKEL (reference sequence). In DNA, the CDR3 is TGTGCCAGCAGCCAAGAGCCGTACGAGCAGTACTTC. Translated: CASSQEPYEQYF.

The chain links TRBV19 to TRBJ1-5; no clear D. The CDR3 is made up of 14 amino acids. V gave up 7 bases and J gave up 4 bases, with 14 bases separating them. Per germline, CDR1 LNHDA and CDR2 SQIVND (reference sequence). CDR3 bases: TGTGCCAGTAACCCCAGCTGGCAAAATCAGCCCCAGCATTTT. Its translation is CASNPSWQNQPQHF.

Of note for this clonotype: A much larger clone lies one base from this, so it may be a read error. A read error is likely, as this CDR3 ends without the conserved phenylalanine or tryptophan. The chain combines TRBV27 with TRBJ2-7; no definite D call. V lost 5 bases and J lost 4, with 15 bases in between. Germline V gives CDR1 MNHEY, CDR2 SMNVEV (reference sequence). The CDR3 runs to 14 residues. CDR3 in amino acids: CASSPSGPPYEQYS. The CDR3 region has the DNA TGTGCCAGCAGTCCGTCGGGCCCTCCATACGAGCAGTACTCC.

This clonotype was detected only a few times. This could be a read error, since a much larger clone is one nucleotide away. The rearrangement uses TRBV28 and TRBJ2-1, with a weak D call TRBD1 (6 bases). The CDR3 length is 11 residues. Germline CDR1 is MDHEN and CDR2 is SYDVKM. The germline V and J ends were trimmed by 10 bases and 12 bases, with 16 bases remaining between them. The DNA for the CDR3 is TGTGCCATCGGACAGCTGGGTGGGCAGTTCTTC. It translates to CAIGQLGGQFF.

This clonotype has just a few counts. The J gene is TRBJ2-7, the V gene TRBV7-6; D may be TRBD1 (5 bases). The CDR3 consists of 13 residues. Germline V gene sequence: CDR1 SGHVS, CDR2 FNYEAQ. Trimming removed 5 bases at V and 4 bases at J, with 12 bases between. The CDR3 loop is CASSLFQGYEQYF. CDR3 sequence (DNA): TGTGCCAGCAGCCTATTCCAGGGTTACGAGCAGTACTTC.

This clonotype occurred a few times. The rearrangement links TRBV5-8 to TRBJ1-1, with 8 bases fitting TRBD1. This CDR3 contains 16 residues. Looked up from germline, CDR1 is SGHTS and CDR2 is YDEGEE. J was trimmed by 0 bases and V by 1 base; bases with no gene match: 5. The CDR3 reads CASSLLGQGMNTEAFF. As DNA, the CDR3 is TGTGCCAGCAGCTTGCTCGGACAGGGCATGAACACTGAAGCTTTCTTT.